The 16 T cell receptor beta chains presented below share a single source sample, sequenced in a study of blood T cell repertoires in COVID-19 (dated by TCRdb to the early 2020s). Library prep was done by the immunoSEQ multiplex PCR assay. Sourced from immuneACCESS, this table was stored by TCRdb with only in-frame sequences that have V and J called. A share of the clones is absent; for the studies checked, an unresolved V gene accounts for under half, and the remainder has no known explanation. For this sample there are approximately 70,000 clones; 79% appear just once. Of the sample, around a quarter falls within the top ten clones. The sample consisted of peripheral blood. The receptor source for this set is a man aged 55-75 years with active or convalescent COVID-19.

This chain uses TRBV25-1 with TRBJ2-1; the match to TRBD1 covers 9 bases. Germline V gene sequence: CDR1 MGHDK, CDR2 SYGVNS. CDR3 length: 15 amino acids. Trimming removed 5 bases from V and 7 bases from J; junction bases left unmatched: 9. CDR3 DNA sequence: TGTGCCAGCAGTTGGACAGGGGCGAGGGGGAATGAGCAGTTCTTC. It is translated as CASSWTGARGNEQFF.

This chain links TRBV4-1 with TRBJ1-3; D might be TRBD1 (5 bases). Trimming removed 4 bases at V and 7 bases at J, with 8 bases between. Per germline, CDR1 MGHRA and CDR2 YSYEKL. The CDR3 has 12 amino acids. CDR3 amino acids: CASSPRGNTIYF. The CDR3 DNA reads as TGCGCCAGCAGCCCCCGGGGGAACACCATATATTTT.

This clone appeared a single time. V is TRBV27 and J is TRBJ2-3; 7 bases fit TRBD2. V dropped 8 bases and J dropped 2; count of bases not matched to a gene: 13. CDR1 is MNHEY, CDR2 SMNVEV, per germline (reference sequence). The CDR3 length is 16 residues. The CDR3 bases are TGTGCCAGCGGGTCCCTAGCGGACACTACCACAGATACGCAGTATTTT. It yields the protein CASGSLADTTTDTQYF.

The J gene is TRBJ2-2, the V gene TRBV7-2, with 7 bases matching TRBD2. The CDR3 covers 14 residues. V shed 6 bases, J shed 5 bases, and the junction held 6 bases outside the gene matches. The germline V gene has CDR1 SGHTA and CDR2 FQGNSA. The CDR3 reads CASRRLAATGELFF. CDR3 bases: TGTGCCAGCAGAAGACTAGCTGCAACCGGGGAGCTGTTTTTT. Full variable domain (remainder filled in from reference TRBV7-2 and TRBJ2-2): GAGVSQSPSNKVTEKGKDVELRCDPISGHTALYWYRQSLGQGLEFLIYFQGNSAPDKSGLPSDRFSAERTGGSVSTLTIQRTQQEDSAVYLCASRRLAATGELFFGEGSRLTVL.

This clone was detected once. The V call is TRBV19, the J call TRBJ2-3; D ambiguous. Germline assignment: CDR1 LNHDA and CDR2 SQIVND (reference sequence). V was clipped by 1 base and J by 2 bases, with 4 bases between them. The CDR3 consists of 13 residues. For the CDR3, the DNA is TGTGCCAGTAGTATAGTAGTCACAGATACGCAGTATTTT. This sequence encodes CASSIVVTDTQYF.

CDR3 sequence (DNA): TGTGCCAGCAGCCCCCGTAACACCGGGGAGCTGTTTTTT. Protein sequence: CASSPRNTGELFF. The chain carries TRBV7-7 and TRBJ2-2; D is uncertain. Germline V gene lookup returns CDR1 SSHAT and CDR2 FNYEAQ (reference sequence). This CDR3 region has 13 residues. Trimming cost V 5 bases and J 2 bases, with 6 bases left between them. Full variable domain (missing parts from reference TRBV7-7 and TRBJ2-2): GAGVSQSPRYKVTKRGQDVTLRCDPISSHATLYWYQQALGQGPEFLTYFNYEAQPDKSGLPSDRFSAERPEGSISTLTIQRTEQRDSAMYRCASSPRNTGELFFGEGSRLTVL.

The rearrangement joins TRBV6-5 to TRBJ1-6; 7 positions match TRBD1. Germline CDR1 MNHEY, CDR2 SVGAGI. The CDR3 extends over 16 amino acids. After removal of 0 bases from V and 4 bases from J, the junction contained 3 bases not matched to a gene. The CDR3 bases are TGTGCCAGCAGTTACTCAACAGGGGATTATAATTCACCCCTCCACTTT. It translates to CASSYSTGDYNSPLHF.

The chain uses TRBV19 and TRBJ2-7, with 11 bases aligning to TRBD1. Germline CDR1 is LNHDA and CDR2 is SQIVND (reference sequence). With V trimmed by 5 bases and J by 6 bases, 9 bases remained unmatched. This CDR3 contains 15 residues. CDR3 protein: CASSPAGTGGVEQYF. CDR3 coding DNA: TGTGCCAGTAGTCCCGCGGGGACAGGGGGAGTCGAGCAGTACTTC.

For the CDR3, the DNA is TGCGCCAGCAGCTTGGGCCGGACTAAAGGGTATGGCTACACCTTC. Its translation is CASSLGRTKGYGYTF. This chain joins TRBV5-1 and TRBJ1-2, with D hard to call. The CDR3 has 15 residues. Looked up from germline, CDR1 is SGHRS and CDR2 is YFSETQ. V was clipped by 0 bases and J by 5 bases, with 14 bases between them.

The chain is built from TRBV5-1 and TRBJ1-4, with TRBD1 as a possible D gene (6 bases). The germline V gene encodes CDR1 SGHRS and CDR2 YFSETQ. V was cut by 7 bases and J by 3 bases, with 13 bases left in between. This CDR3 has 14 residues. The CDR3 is CASQKDSANEKLFF. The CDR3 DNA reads TGCGCCAGCCAAAAGGACAGCGCTAATGAAAAACTGTTTTTT. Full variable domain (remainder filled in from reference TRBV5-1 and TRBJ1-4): KAGVTQTPRYLIKTRGQQVTLSCSPISGHRSVSWYQQTPGQGLQFLFEYFSETQRNKGNFPGRFSGRQFSNSRSEMNVSTLELGDSALYLCASQKDSANEKLFFGSGTQLSVL.

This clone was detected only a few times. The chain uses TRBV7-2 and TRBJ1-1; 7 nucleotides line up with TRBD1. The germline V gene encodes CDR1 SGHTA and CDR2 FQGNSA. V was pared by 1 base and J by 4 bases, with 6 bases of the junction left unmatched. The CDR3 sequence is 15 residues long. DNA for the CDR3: TGTGCCAGCAGCTTAGAATTGTCAGGGGGCACTGAAGCTTTCTTT. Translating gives CASSLELSGGTEAFF.

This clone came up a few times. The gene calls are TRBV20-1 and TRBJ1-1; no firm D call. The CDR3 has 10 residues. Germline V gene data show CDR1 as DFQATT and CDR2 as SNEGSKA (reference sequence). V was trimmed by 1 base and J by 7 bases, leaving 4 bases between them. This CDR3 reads CSARVNEAFF. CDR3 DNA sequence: TGCAGTGCTAGAGTCAATGAAGCTTTCTTT.

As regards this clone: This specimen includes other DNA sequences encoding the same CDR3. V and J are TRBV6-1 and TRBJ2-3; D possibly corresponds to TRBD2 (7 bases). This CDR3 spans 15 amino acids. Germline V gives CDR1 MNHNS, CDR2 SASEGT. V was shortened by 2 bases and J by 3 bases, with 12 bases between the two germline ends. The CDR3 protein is CASSESAGATDTQYF. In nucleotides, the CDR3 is TGTGCCAGCAGTGAATCGGCGGGGGCAACAGATACGCAGTATTTT.

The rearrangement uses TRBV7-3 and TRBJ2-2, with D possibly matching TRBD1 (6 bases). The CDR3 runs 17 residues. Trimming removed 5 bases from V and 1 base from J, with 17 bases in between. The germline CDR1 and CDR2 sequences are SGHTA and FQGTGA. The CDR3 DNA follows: TGTGCCAGCAGCGACGAGACAGGACCGATGAACACCGGGGAGCTGTTTTTT. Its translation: CASSDETGPMNTGELFF.

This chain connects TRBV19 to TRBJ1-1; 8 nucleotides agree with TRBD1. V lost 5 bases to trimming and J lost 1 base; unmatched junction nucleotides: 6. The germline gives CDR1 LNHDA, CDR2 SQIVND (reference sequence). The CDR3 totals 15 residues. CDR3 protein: CASSPEGTGNTEAFF. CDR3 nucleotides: TGTGCCAGTAGTCCCGAAGGGACAGGGAACACTGAAGCTTTCTTT.

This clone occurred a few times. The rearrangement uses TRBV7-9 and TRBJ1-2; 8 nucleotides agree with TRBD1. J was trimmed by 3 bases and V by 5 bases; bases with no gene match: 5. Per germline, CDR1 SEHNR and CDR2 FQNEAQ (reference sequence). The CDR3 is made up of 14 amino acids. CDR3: CASSSGQGDYGYTF. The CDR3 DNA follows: TGTGCCAGCAGCAGCGGACAGGGAGACTATGGCTACACCTTC.